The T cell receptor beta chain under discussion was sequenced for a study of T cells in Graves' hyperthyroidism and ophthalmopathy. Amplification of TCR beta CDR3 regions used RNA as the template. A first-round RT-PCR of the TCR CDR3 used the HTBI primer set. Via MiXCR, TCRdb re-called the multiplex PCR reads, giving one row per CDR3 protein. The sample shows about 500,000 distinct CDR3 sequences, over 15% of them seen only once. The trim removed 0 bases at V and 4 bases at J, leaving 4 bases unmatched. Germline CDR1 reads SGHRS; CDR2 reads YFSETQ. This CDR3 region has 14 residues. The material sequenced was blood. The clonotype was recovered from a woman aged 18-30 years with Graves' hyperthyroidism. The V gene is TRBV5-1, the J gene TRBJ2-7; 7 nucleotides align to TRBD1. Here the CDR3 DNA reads TGCGCCAGCAGCTTGGTGACAGGGCCGTACGAGCAGTACTTC. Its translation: CASSLVTGPYEQYF.